What follows are 14 T cell receptor beta chains derived from one specimen sequenced in a study of T cell responses to AZD1222 COVID-19 vaccine. Clones were sequenced by immunoSEQ multiplex PCR, and TCRdb holds only the in-frame ones, with some missing. The sample carries fewer than 200,000 clones, around nine tenths recorded once. Source: peripheral blood, taken on day 0 of AZD1222 vaccination. These receptors originate from an adult in good health.

The chain uses TRBV21-1 and TRBJ1-1; TRBD1 reflects the table's D call only, with no check against the DNA. TRBV21-1 is a pseudogene locus. The CDR3 length is 14 residues. CDR3 sequence (DNA): TGTGCCAGCAGCAAAAAGATGCCAGGGACTGAAGCTTTCTTT. Its protein product is CASSKKMPGTEAFF.

The V call is TRBV2, the J call TRBJ1-1, with a possible D match to TRBD1 (5 bases). Germline V gives CDR1 SNHLY, CDR2 FYNNEI. The V end was cut by 4 bases, the J end by 2 bases, with 8 bases between. CDR3 length: 13 residues. For the CDR3, the DNA is TGTGCCAGCAGTGGAGGGGTTAACACTGAAGCTTTCTTT. Its translation: CASSGGVNTEAFF.

The V and J genes are TRBV9 and TRBJ2-1; D might be TRBD2 (5 bases). The CDR3 has 13 amino acids. CDR1 and CDR2 (germline): SGDLS, YYNGEE. The V and J ends lost 3 bases and 7 bases respectively, with 11 bases between them. CDR3 nucleotides: TGTGCCAGCAGCGCTGATCCGGGGAATGAGCAGTTCTTC. It yields the protein CASSADPGNEQFF.

The chain uses TRBV4-1 and TRBJ1-2; 8 nucleotides align to TRBD1. After removal of 3 bases from V and 8 bases from J, the junction contained 11 bases not matched to a gene. The germline gives CDR1 MGHRA, CDR2 YSYEKL. This CDR3 spans 15 amino acids. CDR3 bases: TGCGCCAGCAGCCATGGACAGGGTTCGCGGGAAGGCTACACCTTC. Encoded protein: CASSHGQGSREGYTF.

In its sample, this clone was seen once. The gene calls are TRBV27 and TRBJ2-7; possible D gene TRBD1, 5 bases. V shed 3 bases and J shed 5 bases, with 11 bases lying between them. Germline lookup yields CDR1 MNHEY and CDR2 SMNVEV (reference sequence). The CDR3 length is 13 residues. The chain's CDR3 is CASSFAGYNEQYF. The DNA of the CDR3 is TGTGCCAGCAGTTTCGCAGGGTACAACGAGCAGTACTTC.

The chain uses TRBV19 and TRBJ1-1; tentative D call: TRBD1 (5 bases). Germline lookup yields CDR1 LNHDA and CDR2 SQIVND (reference sequence). The CDR3 is made up of 14 amino acids. V was shortened by 4 bases and J by 4 bases, with 13 bases between the two germline ends. This CDR3 is CASSTGIGATEAFF. DNA for the CDR3: TGTGCCAGTAGTACAGGTATAGGGGCCACTGAAGCTTTCTTT.

V is TRBV27 and J is TRBJ2-1, with D maybe TRBD2 (6 bases). V was pared by 5 bases and J by 0 bases, with 11 bases between. This CDR3 is built from 15 residues. CDR1 MNHEY and CDR2 SMNVEV come from the germline V gene (reference sequence). Here the CDR3 DNA reads TGTGCCAGCAGTAGACTAGGACCCTCCTACAATGAGCAGTTCTTC. It encodes CASSRLGPSYNEQFF.

The chain uses TRBV6-5 and TRBJ1-3; D not resolved. The CDR3 extends over 15 amino acids. Per germline, CDR1 MNHEY and CDR2 SVGAGI. Trimming stripped 5 bases from V and 1 base from J, with 12 bases between. CDR3 coding DNA: TGTGCCAGCAGTAATTCCCTGAGGTCTGGAAACACCATATATTTT. Encoded protein: CASSNSLRSGNTIYF.

In nucleotides, the CDR3 is TGTGCCAGCAGTTCCAGTCCTCACACTGAAGCTTTCTTT. Its translation is CASSSSPHTEAFF. The chain links TRBV6-5 to TRBJ1-1; D is unresolved. Trimming pared 4 bases from V and 3 bases from J, leaving 9 bases between. Germline V gene sequence: CDR1 MNHEY, CDR2 SVGAGI. The length of the CDR3 is 13 residues.

The DNA of the CDR3 is TGTGCCAGTAGTATATGGCACCCGCGTCTCAATGAGCAGTTCTTC. This sequence encodes CASSIWHPRLNEQFF. The chain recombines TRBV19 with TRBJ2-1; D is ambiguous. Between the trimmed V and J ends, which lost 2 bases and 6 bases, there was a span of 14 bases. The CDR3 runs 15 residues. Germline loops: CDR1 LNHDA, CDR2 SQIVND (reference sequence).

This chain uses TRBV10-3 with TRBJ2-7, with 10 bases aligning to TRBD2. CDR3 size: 16 residues. Germline V gene lookup returns CDR1 ENHRY and CDR2 SYGVKD. Losses at the gene ends were 0 bases for V and 6 bases for J; bases not matched to a gene: 8. CDR3 residues: CAISESTLAGDSEQYF. The CDR3, as DNA: TGTGCCATCAGTGAGTCGACGCTAGCGGGAGACTCCGAGCAGTACTTC.

The chain carries TRBV27 and TRBJ1-4, with D uncertain. The length of the CDR3 is 17 residues. The ends were cut back, 3 bases at V and 3 bases at J, with 17 bases in the middle. Germline CDR1 reads MNHEY; CDR2 reads SMNVEV (reference sequence). CDR3 coding DNA: TGTGCCAGCAGTTTCACGGACCCAAGAAGGGCTAATGAAAAACTGTTTTTT. It specifies CASSFTDPRRANEKLFF.

This sequence joins TRBV29-1 and TRBJ1-2; TRBD1 might be the D (5 bases). V lost 3 bases and J 4 bases, leaving 12 bases between the germline ends. CDR1 and CDR2 (germline): SQVTM, ANQGSEA. The CDR3 has 13 amino acids. The DNA of the CDR3 is TGCAGCGTTGACAAGGACAACGGCTATGGCTACACCTTC. Protein product: CSVDKDNGYGYTF.

CDR3 sequence: CASSMLSGIGNEQFF. CDR3 bases: TGTGCCAGTAGTATGCTAAGCGGGATTGGCAATGAGCAGTTCTTC. The gene calls are TRBV19 and TRBJ2-1, with TRBD2 matching 7 bases. Trimming removed 3 bases from V and 6 bases from J; junction bases left unmatched: 8. The CDR3 contains 15 residues. Germline-derived CDR1 and CDR2 are LNHDA and SQIVND (reference sequence).